Listed below are T cell receptor beta chains from one sample, sequenced in a study of blood T cells in healthy people across ages. MiXCR, run by TCRdb on the 5' RACE reads, gives a single entry per CDR3 protein. The profile covers about 1.4 million distinct CDR3 sequences, with 55% to 75% appearing a single time and roughly 7% taken by the ten largest. Source material: blood. Receptors were obtained from a man between 18 and 29 years old in good health. CDR3s include the opening cysteine and the closing phenylalanine or tryptophan. A D gene is named only where the DNA matches it firmly. A clone size is listed for some rows: how often the clone was seen (once, few, many), or a class if it is expanded.

j_call clone_size v_call d_call cdr3_aa cdr3_nt
TRBJ2-7 - TRBV29-1 TRBD1 CSVEATGQGSYEQYF TGCAGCGTTGAGGCGACGGGACAGGGATCCTACGAGCAGTACTTC
TRBJ2-3 - TRBV24-1 TRBD2 CATSDGARTSGSTDTQYF TGTGCCACCAGTGATGGGGCTAGGACTAGCGGGAGCACAGATACGCAGTATTTT
TRBJ1-2 - TRBV12-3/TRBV12-4 - CASSLVPEGKNYGYTF TGTGCCAGCAGTTTAGTCCCGGAGGGGAAGAACTATGGCTACACCTTC
TRBJ2-3 - TRBV6-2/TRBV6-3 - CASSYRIAYSDTQYF TGTGCCAGCAGTTACAGGATAGCTTACTCAGATACGCAGTATTTT
TRBJ1-5 - TRBV21-1 - CPEPQESYSNQPQHF TGTCCCGAACCCCAAGAGTCATATAGCAATCAGCCCCAGCATTTT
TRBJ2-7 - TRBV29-1 - CSVAREAEQYF TGCAGCGTTGCCAGAGAGGCCGAGCAGTACTTC
TRBJ1-2 - TRBV3-1 - CASSPSRLRGYTF TGTGCCAGCAGCCCCTCACGCCTGAGGGGCTACACCTTC
TRBJ2-7 - TRBV27 - CASSFPPGYYEQYF TGTGCCAGCAGTTTTCCCCCGGGATACTACGAGCAGTACTTC
TRBJ2-7 few TRBV20-1 TRBD2 CSARGPGLARPYEQYF TGCAGTGCTAGAGGCCCGGGACTAGCACGTCCCTACGAGCAGTACTTC
TRBJ2-2 - TRBV5-1 TRBD2 CASSLVAGTNTGELFF TGCGCCAGCAGCTTAGTAGCGGGTACGAACACCGGGGAGCTGTTTTTT
TRBJ2-6 - TRBV20-1 - CSARRRSGANVLTF TGCAGTGCTAGAAGGCGCTCTGGGGCCAACGTCCTGACTTTC
TRBJ1-2 - TRBV5-5 - CASSLVREDGYTF TGTGCCAGCAGCTTGGTCAGGGAAGATGGCTACACCTTC
TRBJ1-1 - TRBV27 - CASTWGQKNTEAFF TGTGCCAGCACCTGGGGTCAGAAGAACACTGAAGCTTTCTTT
TRBJ2-1 - TRBV6-1 TRBD2 CASSLGTSGVSSYNEQFF TGTGCCAGCAGCCTGGGGACTAGCGGGGTTAGCTCCTACAATGAGCAGTTCTTC